Listed below are T cell receptor beta chains from one sample, sequenced in a study of graft-versus-host responses after intestinal transplantation. The method was immunoSEQ multiplex PCR; TCRdb's version includes in-frame clones alone and lacks a portion of them. The data hold about 15,000 clones, with about 38% observed a single time. This specimen was alloreactive CD8+ T cells from a mixed lymphocyte reaction culture, taken before intestinal transplant. The receptors derive from a human patient who received an intestinal transplant. The CDR3 runs from the conserved cysteine through the conserved F or W. The D gene is left open where the match is weak. Rows may omit the clone size; those that give it use once, few, many or a size class.

d_call j_call clone_size v_call cdr3_nt cdr3_aa
TRBD2 TRBJ2-2 few TRBV6-1 TGTGCCAGCAGTGAATCCGGGAGGGACACCGGGGAGCTGTTTTTT CASSESGRDTGELFF
NA TRBJ1-2 NA TRBV5-1 TGCGCCAGCAGGGAACCGTGGGGCCACCACTATGGCTACACCTTC CASREPWGHHYGYTF
TRBD1 TRBJ2-7 medium-sized TRBV27 TGTGCCAGCAGTTTAGGGACAGGGGGGCACGAGCAGTACTTC CASSLGTGGHEQYF
NA TRBJ1-6 NA TRBV2 TGTGCCAGCAGTGAATGGGCATATTTCCCTCTTTCACCCCTCCACTTT CASSEWAYFPLSPLHF
TRBD1 TRBJ1-2 NA TRBV2 TGTGCCAGCAGTGGAGACAGGGGGGTGGGCTACACCTTC CASSGDRGVGYTF
TRBD2 TRBJ2-1 NA TRBV2 TGTGCCAGCAGGGCTAGCGGGAGGGCCTCCTACAATGAGCAGTTCTTC CASRASGRASYNEQFF
NA TRBJ2-1 NA TRBV10-3 TGTGCCATCAGGTACTTTGCTGAGCAGTTCTTC CAIRYFAEQFF
NA TRBJ2-1 NA TRBV6-5 TGTGCCAGCAGTGCATGGGTGTCGAATGAGCAGTTCTTC CASSAWVSNEQFF
TRBD2 TRBJ2-2 NA TRBV10-2 TGCGCCAGCTTCAATATAGCGGGAGGGGGCCTATGG CASFNIAGGGLW
NA TRBJ2-1 NA TRBV5-6 TGTGCCAGCAGCTGGACAGTCAATGAGCAGTTCTTC CASSWTVNEQFF
NA TRBJ2-7 few TRBV6-5 TGTGCCAGCTACAACGGGTTTGGGTACGAGCAGTACTTC CASYNGFGYEQYF
NA TRBJ1-3 NA TRBV25-1 TGTGCCAGCAGTGAACCCGACAGGCCCTCTGGAAACACCATATATTTT CASSEPDRPSGNTIYF